A single sample is the source of the 5 T cell receptor beta chains below, sequenced in a study of cytomegalovirus exposure and HLA in healthy donors. A multiplex PCR was run with 60 Vbeta primers and 13 Jbeta primers. Sequencing was performed with immunoSEQ multiplex PCR; in TCRdb, only in-frame clones are kept and a portion is missing. Here the sample spans more than 90,000 clones, around 84% being singletons. The sample comprised PBMCs. The origin of the receptors is a woman between 40 and 55 years old in good health and CMV-seropositive.

The chain carries TRBV6-1 and TRBJ1-2, with TRBD1 as a possible D gene (6 bases). The CDR3 has 11 amino acids. V lost 4 bases and J 8 bases, leaving 8 bases between the germline ends. Germline-derived CDR1 and CDR2 are MNHNS and SASEGT. CDR3: CASSATGGYTF. In nucleotides, the CDR3 is TGTGCCAGCAGTGCGACAGGAGGCTACACCTTC.

The sample holds a few counts of this clone. The CDR3, as DNA: TGTGCCAGCAGTGATCCCCCCGGACTAGCGGGAGTGAGAGATACGCAGTATTTT. Its protein product is CASSDPPGLAGVRDTQYF. The chain recombines TRBV25-1 with TRBJ2-3; 13 bases match TRBD2. CDR3 length: 18 residues. Per the germline V gene, CDR1 is MGHDK and CDR2 is SYGVNS. V was pared by 3 bases and J by 5 bases, with 11 bases of the junction left unmatched.

The CDR3 coding sequence is TGCGCCAGCAGCCCCCCCCAGGGGCAAGTGGAGACCCAGTACTTC. Protein sequence: CASSPPQGQVETQYF. The V and J genes are TRBV5-1 and TRBJ2-5; D is perhaps TRBD1 (6 bases). Per germline, CDR1 SGHRS and CDR2 YFSETQ. V dropped 4 bases and J dropped 5 bases, with 18 bases sitting between them. The CDR3 spans 15 residues.

The rearrangement joins TRBV29-1 to TRBJ2-2; D gene ambiguous. Germline CDR1 and CDR2: SQVTM and ANQGSEA. The CDR3 has 14 amino acids. Trimming took off 2 bases at V and 5 bases at J, with 12 bases between the two ends. The CDR3 loop is CSVESLLQTGELFF. The CDR3 region has the DNA TGCAGCGTTGAATCCCTACTCCAAACCGGGGAGCTGTTTTTT.

In DNA, the CDR3 is TGCGCCAGCAGTGAGTACCAGTGGGAGGTCAACAATGAGCAGTTCTTC. It is translated as CASSEYQWEVNNEQFF. The chain joins TRBV10-2 to TRBJ2-1, with D tentatively TRBD2 (6 bases). This CDR3 has 16 residues. V shed 1 base and J shed 5 bases, with 15 bases lying between them. Germline V lookup: CDR1 WSHSY, CDR2 SAAADI.